This T cell receptor beta chain was identified in a study of T cell responses to AZD1222 COVID-19 vaccine. There are 14 residues in the CDR3. Germline assignment: CDR1 SGHRS and CDR2 YFSETQ. Trimming took off 0 bases at V and 2 bases at J, with 9 bases between the two ends. This clone was found once. Its antigen is as yet unknown. TCRdb keeps only in-frame clones here, not all; method: immunoSEQ multiplex PCR. The sample records 250,000 to 300,000 clones, 90% to 95% being singletons. Study-wide results and limits: The span of vaccine-associated CD4 TCRs extended across spike, with dominance at 160-218 and 743-854. Targeting of unmutated variant regions was reportedly seen in nearly half of spike-specific TCRs.

The TCR sequence derives from an adult who received the AZD1222 COVID-19 vaccine. Here the sequenced sample was peripheral blood, taken 28 days after the second AZD1222 dose. J is TRBJ2-7 and V is TRBV5-1, with no clear D. CDR3 sequence reads: CASSLASTAYEQYF. In DNA form, the CDR3 reads TGCGCCAGCAGCTTGGCCAGCACAGCCTACGAGCAGTACTTC. Based on the CDR3 plus reference TRBV5-1 and TRBJ2-7, the full variable domain is KAGVTQTPRYLIKTRGQQVTLSCSPISGHRSVSWYQQTPGQGLQFLFEYFSETQRNKGNFPGRFSGRQFSNSRSEMNVSTLELGDSALYLCASSLASTAYEQYFGPGTRLTVT.